This T cell receptor beta chain was obtained from a study of CD8+CD57+ T cells in acquired aplastic anemia. CDR3 size: 14 residues. With 5 bases clipped from V and 1 base from J, the junction kept 5 bases outside the gene matches. The germline V gene has CDR1 MNHNS and CDR2 SASEGT. TCR beta VDJ and CDR3 were profiled, and genomic DNA was the template. TCRdb re-called the reads through MiXCR, storing one row per CDR3 protein. The sample has roughly 130,000 distinct CDR3 sequences, more than 40% seen once. The receptor was isolated from a human donor in good health, serving as a control. Sample: sorted CD4+, CD8+, or CD8+CD57+ T cells (not recorded which) from PBMCs. The chain is built from TRBV6-1 and TRBJ2-7; 7 bases are a match to TRBD1. The DNA of the CDR3 is TGTGCCAGCAGTCCCCGGACAGGATCCTACGAGCAGTACTTC. Its translation: CASSPRTGSYEQYF.